Each of the 28 T cell receptor beta chains below was sequenced from the same sample in a study of blood T cell repertoires in COVID-19. Profiling relied on immunoSEQ multiplex PCR, and the TCRdb table lists in-frame clones only, not all of them. Of 80,000 to 95,000 clones in the sample, around 76% are singletons; the top ten hold 15% to 20%. Sequencing was performed on peripheral blood. All receptors derive from a woman aged 80 or over with active or convalescent COVID-19.

The gene calls are TRBV10-3 and TRBJ1-1; D unresolved. V lost 11 bases, J lost 6 bases, and 19 bases lay in between. The CDR3 has 13 amino acids. Germline CDR1 and CDR2: ENHRY and SYGVKD. CDR3 DNA: TGTGCCGTCATCGCCCCGGGGAAGGCTGAAGCTTTCTTT. Protein sequence: CAVIAPGKAEAFF.

The chain recombines TRBV27 with TRBJ1-2; a weak D match, TRBD1 (6 bases). CDR1 is MNHEY and CDR2 is SMNVEV in the germline V gene (reference sequence). The CDR3 loop spans 13 amino acids. Trimming shortened V by 7 bases and J by 8 bases, and 17 bases separated the two germline ends. The CDR3 nucleotides read TGTGCCAGCACCCAGGGGCAGGGAGAGGGCTACACCTTC. Its translation is CASTQGQGEGYTF.

In its sample, this clone was seen a few times. The chain employs TRBV28 and TRBJ2-7; TRBD1 matches at 8 bases. CDR1 is MDHEN and CDR2 is SYDVKM in the germline V gene. The V and J ends lost 3 bases and 5 bases, in that order; junction bases with no gene match: 6. This CDR3 spans 14 amino acids. CDR3 in DNA: TGTGCCAGCAGTTTTTTGGACAGGGCTCACGAGCAGTACTTC. Its translation: CASSFLDRAHEQYF.

This sequence joins TRBV15 and TRBJ2-4; a weak D match, TRBD1 (5 bases). With 1 base removed from V and 8 bases from J, the gap between germline ends came to 15 bases. The CDR3 length is 15 residues. In germline, CDR1 is LNHNV, CDR2 YYDKDF (reference sequence). The CDR3 spells CATSRAPEKGDIQYF. The CDR3 DNA is TGTGCCACCAGCAGAGCACCAGAAAAAGGGGACATTCAGTACTTC. Based on the CDR3 plus reference TRBV15 and TRBJ2-4, the full variable domain is DAMVIQNPRYQVTQFGKPVTLSCSQTLNHNVMYWYQQKSSQAPKLLFHYYDKDFNNEADTPDNFQSRRPNTSFCFLDIRSPGLGDTAMYLCATSRAPEKGDIQYFGAGTRLSVL.

The rearrangement joins TRBV19 to TRBJ1-3; D is perhaps TRBD1 (6 bases). The CDR3 consists of 17 residues. V was clipped by 11 bases and J by 0 bases, with 23 bases between them. Germline lookup yields CDR1 LNHDA and CDR2 SQIVND (reference sequence). CDR3 in amino acids: CASLNTGTPLSGNTIYF. The CDR3 nucleotides read TGTGCCTCCCTGAATACCGGGACACCCCTCTCTGGAAACACCATATATTTT. The complete variable domain, with remaining parts taken from reference TRBV19 and TRBJ1-3, reads DGGITQSPKYLFRKEGQNVTLSCEQNLNHDAMYWYRQDPGQGLRLIYYSQIVNDFQKGDIAEGYSVSREKKESFPLTVTSAQKNPTAFYLCASLNTGTPLSGNTIYFGEGSWLTVV.

V and J are TRBV29-1 and TRBJ1-1, with 9 nucleotides matching TRBD1. CDR3 length: 14 amino acids. Germline values: CDR1 SQVTM, CDR2 ANQGSEA. V was pared by 4 bases and J by 3 bases, with 6 bases of the junction left unmatched. The CDR3 nucleotides read TGCAGCGTTGGGACAGGGGCGGTGGACACTGAAGCTTTCTTT. It yields the protein CSVGTGAVDTEAFF.

The V gene is TRBV12-3 or TRBV12-4, the J gene TRBJ1-1; D not resolved. The ends were cut back, 3 bases at V and 10 bases at J, with 15 bases in the middle. The CDR3 has 13 residues. The CDR3 DNA reads as TGTGCCAGCAGTTTTACGGCGTTGGGAGGAGCTTTCTTT. It codes for CASSFTALGGAFF.

This chain links TRBV3-1 (or the pseudogene TRBV3-2) with TRBJ1-2; TRBD1 aligns across 7 bases. This CDR3 spans 15 amino acids. The V and J ends lost 4 bases and 7 bases, in that order; junction bases with no gene match: 12. Germline CDR1 and CDR2: LGHDT and YNNKEL (reference sequence). The CDR3 region is CASSPRQGQIVGYTF. The CDR3 bases are TGTGCCAGCAGCCCTAGACAGGGTCAAATTGTTGGCTACACCTTC.

This clone was observed once. The J gene is TRBJ1-4, the V gene TRBV3-1 (or the pseudogene TRBV3-2), with 9 bases lining up with TRBD1. V lost 3 bases to trimming and J lost 4 bases; unmatched junction nucleotides: 6. The CDR3 length is 16 residues. CDR1 and CDR2 from the germline V gene are LGHDT and YNNKEL (reference sequence). CDR3 nucleotides: TGTGCCAGCAGCCAGACCAGGACAGGGGATAATGAAAAACTGTTTTTT. It translates to CASSQTRTGDNEKLFF.

This clone was observed a handful of times. The rearrangement uses TRBV6-1 and TRBJ1-1; D remains unclear. V lost 1 base, J lost 0 bases, and 6 bases lay in between. CDR3 size: 14 residues. CDR1 is MNHNS and CDR2 is SASEGT in the germline V gene. CDR3 region: CASSEGRVNTEAFF. The CDR3, as DNA: TGTGCCAGCAGTGAAGGGAGGGTGAACACTGAAGCTTTCTTT.

The chain is built from TRBV6-5 and TRBJ2-1; TRBD1 matches at 11 bases. Trimming took 0 bases from V and 8 from J; bases not matched to a gene: 6. The CDR3 consists of 16 residues. Germline CDR1 and CDR2: MNHEY and SVGAGI. CDR3 nucleotide sequence: TGTGCCAGCAGTTACTCGATCGGACAGGGGGCGGATGAGCAGTTCTTC. Protein: CASSYSIGQGADEQFF.

The gene calls are TRBV11-3 and TRBJ1-1; D unresolved. Germline CDR1 reads SGHNT; CDR2 reads YENEEA. The CDR3 sequence is 13 residues long. Trimming left V 0 bases short and J 6 bases short, with 8 bases between. The CDR3 loop is CASSLDLGAEAFF. The CDR3 coding sequence is TGTGCCAGCAGCTTAGATCTGGGCGCTGAAGCTTTCTTT.

The rearrangement links TRBV7-2 to TRBJ2-1; the match to TRBD2 covers 15 bases. In germline, CDR1 is SGHTA, CDR2 FQGNSA. J was trimmed by 8 bases and V by 4 bases; bases with no gene match: 9. This CDR3 contains 17 residues. CDR3 DNA: TGTGCCAGCAGCTCGGGACTAGCGGGGGGCATGTCAGATGAGCAGTTCTTC. Its translation is CASSSGLAGGMSDEQFF.

J is TRBJ1-1 and V is TRBV18; TRBD1 is a possible D gene (6 bases). In germline, CDR1 is KGHSH, CDR2 LQKENI. This CDR3 has 15 amino acids. The germline V and J ends were trimmed by 3 bases and 1 base, with 12 bases remaining between them. CDR3 coding DNA: TGTGCCAGCTCACCTTCCGGGGGGCAGAACACTGAAGCTTTCTTT. Protein product: CASSPSGGQNTEAFF.

The V gene is TRBV19, the J gene TRBJ2-7, with D perhaps matching TRBD2 (5 bases). CDR1 is LNHDA, CDR2 SQIVND, per germline (reference sequence). The CDR3 is 14 amino acids. Trimming pared 1 base from V and 5 bases from J, leaving 12 bases between. DNA for the CDR3: TGTGCCAGTAGTATAGCCCCGGGGATACACGAGCAGTACTTC. Translated, it gives CASSIAPGIHEQYF.

The J gene is TRBJ1-4, the V gene TRBV4-3; 8 bases align to TRBD1. From germline, CDR1 is LGHNA and CDR2 YSLEER. This CDR3 has 14 residues. V dropped 8 bases and J dropped 10; count of bases not matched to a gene: 12. Here the CDR3 DNA reads TGCGCCAGCGGGGAACAGGGGGTTATCGGAAAACTGTTTTTT. Translated: CASGEQGVIGKLFF.

The DNA of the CDR3 is TGTGCCACCAGTGATCCCACAGGGAGCCCCTACAATGAGCAGTTCTTC. Amino acid sequence: CATSDPTGSPYNEQFF. J is TRBJ2-1 and V is TRBV24-1; D perhaps matches TRBD1 (6 bases). Germline V gene sequence: CDR1 KGHDR, CDR2 SFDVKD. Trimming pared 3 bases from V and 2 bases from J, leaving 13 bases between. This CDR3 is built from 16 residues.

The chain carries TRBV6-5 and TRBJ2-4; 11 bases fit TRBD2. V dropped 6 bases and J dropped 8; count of bases not matched to a gene: 6. Per germline, CDR1 MNHEY and CDR2 SVGAGI. The CDR3 length is 14 residues. The CDR3 nucleotides are TGTGCCAGCAGGCCTAGCGGGGGGCGGGACATTCAGTACTTC. It translates to CASRPSGGRDIQYF.

This clone showed up just once. The CDR3 loop reads CASSPGTGNNEQFF. DNA of the CDR3: TGTGCCAGCAGCCCTGGGACAGGGAACAATGAGCAGTTCTTC. The chain joins TRBV5-4 to TRBJ2-1; 9 bases match TRBD1. J was trimmed by 5 bases and V by 4 bases; bases with no gene match: 4. Germline V gene lookup returns CDR1 SGHNT and CDR2 YYREEE (reference sequence). The CDR3 runs to 14 residues.

The sample holds a few counts of this clone. The chain links TRBV7-5 to TRBJ1-4; TRBD1 is the table's D call, not checked against the DNA. TRBV7-5 is marked as a pseudogene. The CDR3 consists of 20 residues. The CDR3 reads CARSLSYGTGAAHVPEKLFF. For the CDR3, the DNA is TGTGCCAGAAGCTTGAGTTACGGGACAGGGGCGGCTCATGTACCTGAAAAACTGTTTTTT.

The V call is TRBV11-2, the J call TRBJ2-1; no definite D call. Trimming removed 5 bases from V and 9 bases from J, with 11 bases in between. Germline lookup yields CDR1 SGHAT and CDR2 FQNNGV. This CDR3 has 12 residues. The CDR3 sequence: CASSPRVLEQFF. The CDR3 DNA is TGTGCCAGCAGCCCCCGGGTCCTTGAGCAGTTCTTC.

This chain connects TRBV30 to TRBJ2-1; 8 nucleotides align to TRBD2. The CDR3 length is 14 residues. Looked up from germline, CDR1 is GTSNPN and CDR2 is SVGIG (reference sequence). V lost 6 bases and J lost 7; bases outside the gene matches: 11. The CDR3 spells CACSMAGGLNEQFF. CDR3 nucleotide sequence: TGTGCCTGTTCCATGGCGGGGGGACTGAATGAGCAGTTCTTC.

The chain combines TRBV9 with TRBJ2-1; D might be TRBD2 (5 bases). The CDR3 spans 15 residues. Germline assignment: CDR1 SGDLS and CDR2 YYNGEE. The V gene lost 0 bases and the J gene lost 5 bases, with 12 bases spanning the gap. CDR3 nucleotides: TGTGCCAGCAGCGTAGTAGACTATTCGGACAATGAGCAGTTCTTC. Translating gives CASSVVDYSDNEQFF.

This chain uses TRBV11-2 with TRBJ1-1; D is ambiguous. The CDR3 totals 14 residues. Trimming pared 4 bases from V and 3 bases from J, leaving 12 bases between. Germline CDR1 reads SGHAT; CDR2 reads FQNNGV. The CDR3 nucleotides read TGTGCCAGCAGCTCAGGCCCCGGGGACACTGAAGCTTTCTTT. The encoded protein is CASSSGPGDTEAFF.

The chain joins TRBV18 to TRBJ2-5; D may be TRBD1 (5 bases). Deletions cut 4 bases from V and 4 bases from J, with 10 bases between. CDR1 is KGHSH and CDR2 is LQKENI in the germline V gene. This CDR3 contains 13 residues. The CDR3 here is CASSLAQGETQYF. Written as DNA, the CDR3 is TGTGCCAGCTCACTGGCTCAGGGAGAGACCCAGTACTTC.

The chain joins TRBV5-4 to TRBJ2-1; the match to TRBD2 covers 10 bases. V lost 4 bases to trimming and J lost 3 bases; unmatched junction nucleotides: 7. This CDR3 spans 16 amino acids. CDR1 SGHNT and CDR2 YYREEE come from the germline V gene (reference sequence). DNA for the CDR3: TGTGCCAGCAGCGCACCTCTAGCGGGGGTCTACAATGAGCAGTTCTTC. It translates to CASSAPLAGVYNEQFF.

With regard to this clone: Sequence at one end of the junction differs from germline and may be a read error. CDR3 sequence reads: CASSPQTSGGARSILF. CDR3 sequence (DNA): TGCGCCAGCAGCCCCCAAACTAGCGGGGGGGCGAGGAGCATCCTCTTC. This rearrangement joins TRBV5-1 to TRBJ2-1; TRBD2 agrees at 13 bases. The CDR3 length is 16 residues. Germline CDR1 is SGHRS and CDR2 is YFSETQ.

This clone occurred once. V and J are TRBV7-6 and TRBJ2-3, with 9 bases matching TRBD1. The CDR3 is 15 amino acids. In germline, CDR1 is SGHVS, CDR2 FNYEAQ. V shed 5 bases, J shed 6 bases, and the junction held 9 bases outside the gene matches. The CDR3 region is CASSVQGAHLDTQYF. In nucleotides, the CDR3 is TGTGCCAGCAGCGTACAGGGGGCCCACCTTGATACGCAGTATTTT. The full variable domain, in which reference TRBV7-6 and TRBJ2-3 provide the parts outside the CDR3, is GAGVSQSPRYKVTKRGQDVALRCDPISGHVSLYWYRQALGQGPEFLTYFNYEAQQDKSGLPNDRFSAERPEGSISTLTIQRTEQRDSAMYRCASSVQGAHLDTQYFGPGTRLTVL.